A single sample is the source of the 11 T cell receptor beta chains below, sequenced in a study of a mutant IDH1 vaccine in newly diagnosed glioma. Which antigens these TCRs recognize remains unknown. The protocol was immunoSEQ multiplex PCR, while the TCRdb copy is restricted to in-frame clones and leaves out a portion. The profile covers around 30,000 clones, with 90% appearing a single time and less than 25% taken by the ten largest. The time point: week 11, during vaccination. Doses of 300 ug of mutant IDH1 20-mer peptide were given with topical imiquimod. The source was PBMCs, collected from a glioma patient whose treatment included an IDH1 peptide vaccine. These receptor sequences come from a man aged 18 to 29 with glioma.

Regarding this clone: Relative to the germline gene, one junction end is altered; a read error may explain this. The CDR3 DNA sequence: TGTGCCATCCGTGAGAGCAGGACTGAAGCTTTCTTT. As protein: CAIRESRTEAFF. The chain couples TRBV10-3 to TRBJ1-1; D is undetermined. Germline V CDR1 and CDR2: ENHRY, SYGVKD. The CDR3 consists of 12 residues.

This chain uses TRBV5-1 with TRBJ2-2; tentative D call: TRBD2 (5 bases). V was pared by 0 bases and J by 6 bases, with 12 bases between. This CDR3 contains 15 residues. Germline V CDR1 and CDR2: SGHRS, YFSETQ. CDR3 DNA: TGCGCCAGCAGCTTGGTAGGACGGGGAGCCGGGGAGCTGTTTTTT. Its protein product is CASSLVGRGAGELFF.

This rearrangement joins TRBV9 to TRBJ1-5, with D hard to call. Germline V gene sequence: CDR1 SGDLS, CDR2 YYNGEE. The CDR3 sequence is 13 residues long. V lost 3 bases to trimming and J lost 5 bases, with 9 bases between them. The CDR3 reads CASSADGDQPQHF. CDR3 nucleotides: TGTGCCAGCAGCGCTGATGGCGATCAGCCCCAGCATTTT.

The V call is TRBV5-5, the J call TRBJ2-5; no firm D call. The CDR3 loop spans 13 amino acids. Germline V lookup: CDR1 SGHKS, CDR2 YYEKEE (reference sequence). The V and J ends lost 3 bases and 5 bases respectively, with 11 bases between them. CDR3 in DNA: TGTGCCAGCAGCTCCCGGGTGGGGGAGACCCAGTACTTC. Protein sequence: CASSSRVGETQYF.

The CDR3 region is CASNNPGSNEKLFF. CDR3 sequence (DNA): TGTGCCAGCAACAACCCGGGGAGTAATGAAAAACTGTTTTTT. This chain connects TRBV6-6 to TRBJ1-4; D is unresolved. CDR3 length equals 14 residues. In germline, CDR1 is MNHNY, CDR2 SVGAGI (reference sequence). Trimming stripped 7 bases from V and 4 bases from J, with 13 bases between.

The rearrangement uses TRBV12-5 and TRBJ2-6; TRBD2 is a possible D gene (6 bases). The germline CDR1 and CDR2 sequences are LGHNT and FRNRAP. The CDR3 is 15 residues long. Trimming removed 1 base from V and 2 bases from J, with 6 bases in between. The CDR3, as DNA: TGTGCTAGTGGTTTGGGGGGGGCTGGGGCCAACGTCCTGACTTTC. It encodes CASGLGGAGANVLTF. Drawing the rest from reference TRBV12-5 and TRBJ2-6, the complete variable domain is DARVTQTPRHKVTEMGQEVTMRCQPILGHNTVFWYRQTMMQGLELLAYFRNRAPLDDSGMPKDRFSAEMPDATLATLKIQPSEPRDSAVYFCASGLGGAGANVLTFGAGSRLTVL.

This chain links TRBV30 with TRBJ2-5; 8 bases match TRBD1. CDR1 and CDR2 (germline): GTSNPN, SVGIG (reference sequence). V dropped 3 bases and J dropped 5; count of bases not matched to a gene: 5. The length of the CDR3 is 13 residues. The CDR3 protein is CAWSLTGGETQYF. The CDR3 DNA reads as TGTGCCTGGAGCTTAACAGGGGGGGAGACCCAGTACTTC.

This clone was seen just once. The genes are TRBV5-4 and TRBJ1-2, with 7 positions matching TRBD1. Trimming at V came to 8 bases and at J to 0 bases, leaving 4 bases not matched to a gene. This CDR3 is 13 amino acids long. Germline V lookup: CDR1 SGHNT, CDR2 YYREEE (reference sequence). CDR3 sequence reads: CASRQGPNYGYTF. For the CDR3, the DNA is TGTGCCAGTAGACAGGGACCTAACTATGGCTACACCTTC.

The chain joins TRBV5-6 to TRBJ1-2; D not resolved. V lost 2 bases, J lost 6 bases, and 14 bases lay in between. CDR1 SGHDT and CDR2 YYEEEE come from the germline V gene. This CDR3 has 14 residues. The DNA of the CDR3 is TGTGCCAGCAGCTTTTCCTGGGCGACCGATGGCTACACCTTC. Translating gives CASSFSWATDGYTF.

The chain uses TRBV5-1 and TRBJ2-7; TRBD1 might be the D (6 bases). The CDR3 covers 13 residues. Germline V gene sequence: CDR1 SGHRS, CDR2 YFSETQ. V was trimmed by 3 bases and J by 2 bases, leaving 9 bases between them. CDR3 amino acids: CASSSTGTYEQYF. DNA of the CDR3: TGCGCCAGCAGCTCAACAGGGACCTACGAGCAGTACTTC.

The chain couples TRBV9 to TRBJ2-3; D perhaps matches TRBD2 (5 bases). Germline V gene sequence: CDR1 SGDLS, CDR2 YYNGEE. V was clipped by 4 bases and J by 6 bases, with 12 bases between them. The CDR3 consists of 13 residues. The CDR3 nucleotides read TGTGCCAGCAGCCCCCGGGATTGGGATACGCAGTATTTT. Translation: CASSPRDWDTQYF. Full variable domain (outside the CDR3, taken from reference TRBV9 and TRBJ2-3): DSGVTQTPKHLITATGQRVTLRCSPRSGDLSVYWYQQSLDQGLQFLIQYYNGEERAKGNILERFSAQQFPDLHSELNLSSLELGDSALYFCASSPRDWDTQYFGPGTRLTVL.